This T cell receptor (beta chain) was captured by sequencing in a study of T cells expressing NK-cell markers. Study-wide results and caveats: What remained unclear was the HCMV specificity of expanded NKG2C+ T cell clones. For 6 or 7 donors, the dominant NKG2C+ clonotypes made up about 1.0-8% of their CD8+ T cells.

Concerning this clonotype itself: Its antigen is as yet unknown.

The CDR3 extends over 14 amino acids. No DNA is given; TCRdb re-called the 5' RACE reads and lists each CDR3 protein once. Its listing shows 500,000 to 700,000 distinct CDR3 sequences. Sequencing was carried out using blood T cells: a sorted CD56 or NKG2C T cell subset, CD4+ or CD8+ T cells, or bulk PBMC T cells (not recorded which). The chain combines TRBV12-3 or TRBV12-4 with TRBJ2-5; TCRdb's D call of TRBD2 is untestable without DNA. The clonotype was recovered from a man in his late teens or twenties in good health. The CDR3 sequence is CASIQSDGGETQYF.